The rows below give T cell receptor beta chains drawn from one sample of a study of T-cell reconstitution after alpha-beta-depleted transplantation in children. TCRdb recomputed calls from the PCR reads with MiXCR, one row per CDR3 protein. The sample comprises roughly 670,000 distinct CDR3 sequences, about an eighth of which are singletons, and 0.79% rests with the top ten. Sequences were derived from PBMCs, sampled before TCRalphabeta/CD19-depleted stem cell transplant. Receptors originate from a girl aged 2 to 10 with congenital amegakaryocytic thrombocytopenia, due to receive a stem cell transplant. Each CDR3 is given with its conserved first and last residue. Each record gives: D gene, V gene, J gene, clone size, CDR3 DNA, CDR3 protein. The D gene is left open where the match is weak. Some rows mark clone size as missing; the rest say once, few, many or name a class of expanded clone.

>.|TRBV28|TRBJ2-4|.
TGTGCCAGCAGTTTAGCAGGGGAACTAGCCAAAAACATTCAGTACTTC
CASSLAGELAKNIQYF
>.|TRBV7-6|TRBJ2-7|many
TGTGCCAGCAGTTCAGGACTGGCCTACGAGCAGTACTTC
CASSSGLAYEQYF
>TRBD1|TRBV5-1|TRBJ1-1|.
TGCGCCAGTACCGGGACAGCCCAAAACACTGAAGCTTTCTTT
CASTGTAQNTEAFF
>.|TRBV5-1|TRBJ2-1|.
TGCGCCACGAGGAGGGGCTTACAGGGCCCTAATGAGCAGTTCTTC
CATRRGLQGPNEQFF
>TRBD1|TRBV12-3/TRBV12-4|TRBJ1-2|few
TGTGCCAGCAGTTTCACAGGGGTAGAGTCCGGCTACACCTTC
CASSFTGVESGYTF
>.|TRBV5-1|TRBJ1-1|many
TGCGCCAGCAGCTGGGCAGGCTCGAACACTGAAGCTTTCTTT
CASSWAGSNTEAFF
>.|TRBV29-1|TRBJ2-3|few
TGCAGCGTTTGTCGTCCGCTCACAGATACGCAGTATTTT
CSVCRPLTDTQYF
>.|TRBV4-1|TRBJ1-3|.
TGCGCCAGCAGCCAAGATCCAAGGGGCCCCCCTTTCGATGCTGGAAACACCATATATTTT
CASSQDPRGPPFDAGNTIYF
>.|TRBV20-1|TRBJ2-2|.
TGCAGTGCTAAGACAGCAAACACCGGGGAGCTGTTTTTT
CSAKTANTGELFF
>.|TRBV6-2/TRBV6-3|TRBJ2-2|many
TGTGCCAGCAGGGACGGGGAGCTGTTTTTT
CASRDGELFF
>.|TRBV20-1|TRBJ2-7|many
TGCAGTGCTGGCGCCTCTACACAGGGACATTACGAGCAGTACTTC
CSAGASTQGHYEQYF
>.|TRBV5-1|TRBJ1-1|many
TGCGCCAGCAGCTTGGCCCTCATGAACACTGAAGCTTTCTTT
CASSLALMNTEAFF
>.|TRBV4-1|TRBJ2-2|many
TGCGCCAGCAGCCGTTCACTAGCGAACACCGGGGAGCTGTTTTTT
CASSRSLANTGELFF
>.|TRBV5-5|TRBJ2-1|.
TGTGCCAGCAGCTTACACTGGACCTACAATGAGCAGTTCTTC
CASSLHWTYNEQFF
>.|TRBV10-3|TRBJ2-5|few
TGTGCCAGCACCGAATCGCCAGGGCAAGAGACCCAGTACTTC
CASTESPGQETQYF
>.|TRBV5-1|TRBJ1-2|.
TGCGCCAGCAGCTTGGATGGAACCGCTAACTATGGCTACACCTTC
CASSLDGTANYGYTF
>TRBD2|TRBV11-2|TRBJ2-5|few
TGTGCCAGCAGCCCACGGACTAGCGGGGAGACCCAGTACTTC
CASSPRTSGETQYF
>TRBD2|TRBV5-1|TRBJ2-5|.
TGCGCCAGCAGCAGCCGGGAGGGCCCTGAGACCCAGTACTTC
CASSSREGPETQYF
>.|TRBV7-2|TRBJ2-1|many
TGTGCCAGCAGCTTATCGCGGGACAATGAGCAGTTCTTC
CASSLSRDNEQFF
>TRBD2|TRBV20-1|TRBJ2-7|many
TGCAGTGCTACTAGCGGGATGTACGAGCAGTACTTC
CSATSGMYEQYF
>.|TRBV20-1|TRBJ2-4|many
TGCAGTGCTAGCCCCGGGTCTGACATTCAGTACTTC
CSASPGSDIQYF
>TRBD1|TRBV19|TRBJ1-6|.
TGTGCCAGCGGACAGGCCAGCTCCTATAATTCACCCCTCCACTTT
CASGQASSYNSPLHF
>.|TRBV20-1|TRBJ2-3|.
TGCAGTGCTAGACAGGCAGATACGCAGTATTTT
CSARQADTQYF
>.|TRBV12-3/TRBV12-4|TRBJ2-7|few
TGTGCCAGCAGTCTGGTCGTATTAGGCTACGAGCAGTACTTC
CASSLVVLGYEQYF
>.|TRBV12-3/TRBV12-4|TRBJ2-5|few
TGTGCCAGCAGTTTTTTCGTCAGCCCGGGAGAGGTGGAGACCCAGTACTTC
CASSFFVSPGEVETQYF
>.|TRBV6-2/TRBV6-3|TRBJ1-5|many
TGTGCCAGCAGCTGGACCACAAGGAGATCAATTTATAGCAATCAGCCCCAGCATTTT
CASSWTTRRSIYSNQPQHF
>.|TRBV29-1|TRBJ2-3|many
TGCAGCTTGTCAGAGGCGGATACGCAGTATTTT
CSLSEADTQYF
>TRBD2|TRBV7-2|TRBJ2-1|few
TGTGCCAGCAGCTCCTTACCCCGGACTAGCGGGAGACGGACCTCCTACAATGAGCAGTTCTTC
CASSSLPRTSGRRTSYNEQFF
>TRBD2|TRBV10-3|TRBJ2-3|many
TGTGCCACCCGCGGGGGAGGAGAAGATACGCAGTATTTT
CATRGGGEDTQYF
>.|TRBV28|TRBJ1-2|many
TGTGCCAGCAGTTTTGGTGGAAGTGGCTATGGCTACACCTTC
CASSFGGSGYGYTF
>.|TRBV5-1|TRBJ1-4|many
TGCGCCAGCAGCAAATCTCCAGGGATGGGTGAAAAACTGTTTTTT
CASSKSPGMGEKLFF
>.|TRBV27|TRBJ1-1|few
TGTGCCAGCAGTTTAGAGTCGGTGAACACTGAAGCTTTCTTT
CASSLESVNTEAFF
>.|TRBV12-5|TRBJ2-1|many
TGTGCTAGTGGCACCCCCCTAGGGAATGAGCAGTTCTTC
CASGTPLGNEQFF
>TRBD1|TRBV7-2|TRBJ2-2|many
TGTGCCAGCAGCTTAAAGACAGGGGAGTTCGGGGAGCTGTTTTTT
CASSLKTGEFGELFF
>.|TRBV20-1|TRBJ1-2|many
TGCAGTGCTCCGACAGAGGGTATCGGCTACACCTTC
CSAPTEGIGYTF
>.|TRBV20-1|TRBJ2-1|.
TGCAGTGCTATAGACAGTACCTCCTACAATGAGCAGTTCTTC
CSAIDSTSYNEQFF
>.|TRBV7-2|TRBJ2-1|many
TGTGCCAGCAGCTTTGGGGGGAGGAATGAGCAGTTCTTC
CASSFGGRNEQFF